The clone carrying this TCR beta chain was counted many times. TCRdb analysed the RACE reads with MiXCR anew, one entry per CDR3 protein. Here the sample spans 70,000 to 95,000 distinct CDR3 sequences, 6.5% to 8% being singletons. This record belongs to a study of human T cells and chemical hapten exposure. Study information: Per-sample TCR yields varied mainly from small pooled library volume differences.

V dropped 0 bases and J dropped 4 bases, with 13 bases sitting between them. Per germline, CDR1 SGHKS and CDR2 YYEKEE (reference sequence). The CDR3 contains 16 residues. Regarding time point: patch test 2, 6 weeks after DPC sensitization. Treatment given: therapeutic diphenylcyclopropenone sensitization with weekly scalp DPC. The donor pool consisted of alopecia patients aged 18 to 70 years, considered suitable for DPC. Sequencing was performed on whole blood, taken in connection with sensitization to the hapten diphenylcyclopropenone (DPC). This receptor was taken from a woman in her twenties or thirties with alopecia areata. Some clones in this sample may be carry-over from other donors' samples. This chain uses TRBV5-5 with TRBJ2-2; D ambiguous. CDR3 protein: CASSLDGRYSTGELFF. In DNA, the CDR3 is TGTGCCAGCAGCTTGGACGGTCGTTATTCCACCGGGGAGCTGTTTTTT.